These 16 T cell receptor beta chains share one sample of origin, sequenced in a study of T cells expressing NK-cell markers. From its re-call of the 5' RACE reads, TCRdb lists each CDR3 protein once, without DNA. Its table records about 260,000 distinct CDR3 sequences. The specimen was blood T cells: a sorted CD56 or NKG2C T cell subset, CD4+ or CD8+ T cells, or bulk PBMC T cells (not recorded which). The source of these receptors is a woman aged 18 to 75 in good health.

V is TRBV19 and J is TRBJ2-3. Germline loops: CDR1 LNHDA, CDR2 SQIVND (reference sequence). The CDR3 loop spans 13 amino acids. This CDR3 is CASKRFSTDTQYF.

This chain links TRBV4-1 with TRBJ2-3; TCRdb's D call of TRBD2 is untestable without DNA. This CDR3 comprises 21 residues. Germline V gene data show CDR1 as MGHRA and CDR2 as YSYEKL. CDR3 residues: CASSHRPSSSGGSVGTDTQYF.

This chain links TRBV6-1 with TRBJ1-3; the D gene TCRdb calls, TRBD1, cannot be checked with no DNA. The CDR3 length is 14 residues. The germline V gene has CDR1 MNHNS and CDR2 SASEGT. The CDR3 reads CASSLTGVGNTIYF.

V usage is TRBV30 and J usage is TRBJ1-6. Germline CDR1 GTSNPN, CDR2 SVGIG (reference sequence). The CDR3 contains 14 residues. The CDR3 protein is CAWGSVLRDSPLHF.

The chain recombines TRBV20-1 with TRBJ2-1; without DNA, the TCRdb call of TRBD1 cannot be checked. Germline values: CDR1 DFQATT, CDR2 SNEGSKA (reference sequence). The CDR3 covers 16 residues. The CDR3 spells CSIVGAGGLSYNEQFF.

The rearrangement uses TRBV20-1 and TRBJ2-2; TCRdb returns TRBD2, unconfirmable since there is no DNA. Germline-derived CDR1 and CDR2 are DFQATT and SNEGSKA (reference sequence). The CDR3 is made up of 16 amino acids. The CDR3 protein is CSARDPGGGSVGELFF.

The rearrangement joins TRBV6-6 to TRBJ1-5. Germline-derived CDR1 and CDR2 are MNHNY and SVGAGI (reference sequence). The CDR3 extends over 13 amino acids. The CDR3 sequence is CASTETSNQPQHF.

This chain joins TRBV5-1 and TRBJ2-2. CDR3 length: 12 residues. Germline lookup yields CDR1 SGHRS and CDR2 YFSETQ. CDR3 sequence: CASSLFERELFF.

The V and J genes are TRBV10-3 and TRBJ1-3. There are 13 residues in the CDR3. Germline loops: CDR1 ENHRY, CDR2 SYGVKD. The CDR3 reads CASQVPGGNTIYF.

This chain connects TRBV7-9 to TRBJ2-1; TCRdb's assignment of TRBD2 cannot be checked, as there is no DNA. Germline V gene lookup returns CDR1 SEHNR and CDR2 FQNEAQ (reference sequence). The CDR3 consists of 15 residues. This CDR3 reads CASGAAGTSGYEQFF.

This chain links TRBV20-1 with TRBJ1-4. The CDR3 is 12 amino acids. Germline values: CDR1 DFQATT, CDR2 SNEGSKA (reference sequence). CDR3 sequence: CSARSAAEKLFF.

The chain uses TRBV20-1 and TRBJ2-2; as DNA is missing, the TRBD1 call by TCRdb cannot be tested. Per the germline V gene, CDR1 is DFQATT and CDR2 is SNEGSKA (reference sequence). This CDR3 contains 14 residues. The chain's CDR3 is CSARDRERTGELFF.

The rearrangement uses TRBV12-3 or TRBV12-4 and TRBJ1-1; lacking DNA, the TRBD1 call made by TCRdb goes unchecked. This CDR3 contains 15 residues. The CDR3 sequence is CASSGGTGGNTEAFF.

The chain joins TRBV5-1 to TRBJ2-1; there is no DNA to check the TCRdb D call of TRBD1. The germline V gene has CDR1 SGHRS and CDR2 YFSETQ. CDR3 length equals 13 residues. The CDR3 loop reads CATSKGEYNEQFF.

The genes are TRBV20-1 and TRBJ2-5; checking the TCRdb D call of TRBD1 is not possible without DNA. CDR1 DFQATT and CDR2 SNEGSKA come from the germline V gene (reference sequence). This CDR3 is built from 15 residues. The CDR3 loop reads CSAGAQGGGEETQYF.

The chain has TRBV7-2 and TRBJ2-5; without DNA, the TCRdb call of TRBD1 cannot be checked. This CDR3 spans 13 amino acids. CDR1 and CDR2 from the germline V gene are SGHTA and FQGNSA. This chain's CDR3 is CASTPLRGGAQYF.